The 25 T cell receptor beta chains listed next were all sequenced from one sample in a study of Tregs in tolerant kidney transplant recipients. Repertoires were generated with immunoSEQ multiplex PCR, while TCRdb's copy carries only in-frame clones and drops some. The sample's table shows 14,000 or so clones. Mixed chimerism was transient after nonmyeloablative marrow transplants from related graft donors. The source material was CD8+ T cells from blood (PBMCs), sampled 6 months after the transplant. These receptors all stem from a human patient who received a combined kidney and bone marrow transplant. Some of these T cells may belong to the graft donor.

Partial CDR3 DNA: TGTGCCAGCAGCCCAGGATGGGGGGAAAAG. This sequence encodes CASSPGWGEK. The complete CDR3 reads CASSPGWGEKLFF. The rearrangement links TRBV7-7 to TRBJ2-2; maybe TRBD2 (6 bases). The read falls 3 residues short of the CDR3 end, and the missing part is taken from the germline J gene. This CDR3 spans 13 amino acids. The germline V gene has CDR1 SSHAT and CDR2 FNYEAQ (reference sequence).

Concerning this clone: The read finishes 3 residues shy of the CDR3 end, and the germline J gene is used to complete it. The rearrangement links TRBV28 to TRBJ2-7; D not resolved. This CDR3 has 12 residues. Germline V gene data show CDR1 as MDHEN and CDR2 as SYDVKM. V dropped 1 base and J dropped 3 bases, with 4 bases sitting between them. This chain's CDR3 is CASSLSYYEQYF. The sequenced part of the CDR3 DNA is TGTGCCAGCAGTTTATCCTACTACGAG.

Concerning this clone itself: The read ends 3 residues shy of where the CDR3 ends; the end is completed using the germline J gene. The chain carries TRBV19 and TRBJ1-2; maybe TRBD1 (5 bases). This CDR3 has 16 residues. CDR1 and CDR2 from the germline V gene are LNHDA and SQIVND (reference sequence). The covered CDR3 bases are TGTGCCAGTAGTCTGCAGGGACTAGCGGCGGAAGGAGAC. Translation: CASSLQGLAAEGD. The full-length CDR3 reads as CASSLQGLAAEGDYTF.

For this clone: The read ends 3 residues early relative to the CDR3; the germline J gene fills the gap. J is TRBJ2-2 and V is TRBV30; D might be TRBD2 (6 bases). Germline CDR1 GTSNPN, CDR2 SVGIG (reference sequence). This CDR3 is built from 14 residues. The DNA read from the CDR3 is TGTGCCTGGAGCGGGGGTGAAACTAATGAAAAG. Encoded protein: CAWSGGETNEK. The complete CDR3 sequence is CAWSGGETNEKLFF.

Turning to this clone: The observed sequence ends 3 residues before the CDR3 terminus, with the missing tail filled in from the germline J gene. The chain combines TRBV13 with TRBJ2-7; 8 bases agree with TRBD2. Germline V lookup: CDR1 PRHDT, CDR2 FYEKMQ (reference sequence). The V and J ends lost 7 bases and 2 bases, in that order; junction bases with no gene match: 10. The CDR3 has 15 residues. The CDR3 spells CASTQGRGGTYEQYF. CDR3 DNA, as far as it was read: TGTGCCAGCACCCAAGGCCGGGGGGGGACCTACGAG.

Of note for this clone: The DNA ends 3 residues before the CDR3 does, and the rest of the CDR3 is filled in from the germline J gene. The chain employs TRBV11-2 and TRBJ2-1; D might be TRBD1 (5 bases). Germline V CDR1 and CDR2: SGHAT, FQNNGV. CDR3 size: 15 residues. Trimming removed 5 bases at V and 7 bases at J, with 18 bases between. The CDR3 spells CASSEQVTVRNEQFF. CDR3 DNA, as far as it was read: TGTGCCAGCAGCGAACAGGTGACGGTCAGGAATGAG.

CDR3 bases read: TGTGCCAGCAGTTTCGTCGACAGGGTGAACACCGGGGAG. This gives the protein CASSFVDRVNTGE. The entire CDR3 protein reads CASSFVDRVNTGELFF. The genes are TRBV27 and TRBJ2-2; 7 bases map to TRBD1. Read data end 3 residues before the CDR3 end; the end is taken from the germline J gene. The CDR3 consists of 16 residues. The V gene end was trimmed by 3 bases and the J gene end by 1 base; junction bases not matched to a gene: 5. Germline CDR1 is MNHEY and CDR2 is SMNVEV (reference sequence).

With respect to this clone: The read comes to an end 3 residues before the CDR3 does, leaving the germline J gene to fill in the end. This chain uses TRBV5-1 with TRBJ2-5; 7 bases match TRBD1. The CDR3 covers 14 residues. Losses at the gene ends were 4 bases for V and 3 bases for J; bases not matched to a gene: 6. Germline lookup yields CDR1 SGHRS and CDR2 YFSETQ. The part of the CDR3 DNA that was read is TGCGCCAGCAGCCCTCTGGGACAGAAAGAGACC. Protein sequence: CASSPLGQKET. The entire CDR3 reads CASSPLGQKETQYF. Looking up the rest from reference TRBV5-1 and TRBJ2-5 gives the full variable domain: KAGVTQTPRYLIKTRGQQVTLSCSPISGHRSVSWYQQTPGQGLQFLFEYFSETQRNKGNFPGRFSGRQFSNSRSEMNVSTLELGDSALYLCASSPLGQKETQYFGPGTRLLVL.

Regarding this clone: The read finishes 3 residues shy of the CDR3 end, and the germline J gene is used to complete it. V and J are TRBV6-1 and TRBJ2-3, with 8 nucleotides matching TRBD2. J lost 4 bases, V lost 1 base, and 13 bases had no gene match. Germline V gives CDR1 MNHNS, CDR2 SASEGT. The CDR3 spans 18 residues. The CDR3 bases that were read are TGTGCCAGCAGTGAAGTGTTTGGGACCGGGACTAGGGCAGATACG. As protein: CASSEVFGTGTRADT. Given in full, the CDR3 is CASSEVFGTGTRADTQYF.

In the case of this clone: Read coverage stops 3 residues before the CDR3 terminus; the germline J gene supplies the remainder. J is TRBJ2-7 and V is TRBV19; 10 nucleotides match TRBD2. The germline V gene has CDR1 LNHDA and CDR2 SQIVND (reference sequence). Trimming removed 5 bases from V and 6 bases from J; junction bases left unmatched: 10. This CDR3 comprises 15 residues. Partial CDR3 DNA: TGTGCCAGTAGTTTATCTAGCGGGAGCCCCTCCGAG. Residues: CASSLSSGSPSE. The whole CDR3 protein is CASSLSSGSPSEQYF.

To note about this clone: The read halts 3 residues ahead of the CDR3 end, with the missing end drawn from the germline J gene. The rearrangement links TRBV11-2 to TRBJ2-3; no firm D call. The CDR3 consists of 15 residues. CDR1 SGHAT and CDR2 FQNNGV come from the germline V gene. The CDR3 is CASSFKELGQETQYF. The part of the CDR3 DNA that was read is TGTGCCAGCAGCTTTAAAGAACTGGGCCAAGAGACG.

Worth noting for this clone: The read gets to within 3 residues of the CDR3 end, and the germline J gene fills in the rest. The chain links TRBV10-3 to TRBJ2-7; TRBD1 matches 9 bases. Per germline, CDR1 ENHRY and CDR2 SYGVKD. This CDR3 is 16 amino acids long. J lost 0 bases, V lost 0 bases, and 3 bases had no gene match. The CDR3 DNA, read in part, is TGTGCCATCAGTGAGTCGAACAGGGGGCACTCCTACGAG. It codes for CAISESNRGHSYE. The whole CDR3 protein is CAISESNRGHSYEQYF.

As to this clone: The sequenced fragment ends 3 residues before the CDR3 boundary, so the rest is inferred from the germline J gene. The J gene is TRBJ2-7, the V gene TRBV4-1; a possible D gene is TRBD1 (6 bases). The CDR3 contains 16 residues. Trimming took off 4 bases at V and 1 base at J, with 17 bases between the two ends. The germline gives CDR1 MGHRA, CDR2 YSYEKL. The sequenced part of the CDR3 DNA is TGCGCCAGCAGCCCCCGAGGGGGATCAGTTTCCTACGAG. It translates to CASSPRGGSVSYE. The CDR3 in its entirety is CASSPRGGSVSYEQYF.

The sequenced CDR3 bases are TGCAGCGTTGAATCGGGCTACAATGAG. It is translated as CSVESGYNE. The entire CDR3 protein is CSVESGYNEQFF. The chain employs TRBV29-1 and TRBJ2-1; no reliable D call. The read halts 3 residues ahead of the CDR3 end, with the missing end drawn from the germline J gene. Germline CDR1 is SQVTM and CDR2 is ANQGSEA. V lost 2 bases and J lost 3, with 5 bases in between. The CDR3 extends over 12 amino acids.

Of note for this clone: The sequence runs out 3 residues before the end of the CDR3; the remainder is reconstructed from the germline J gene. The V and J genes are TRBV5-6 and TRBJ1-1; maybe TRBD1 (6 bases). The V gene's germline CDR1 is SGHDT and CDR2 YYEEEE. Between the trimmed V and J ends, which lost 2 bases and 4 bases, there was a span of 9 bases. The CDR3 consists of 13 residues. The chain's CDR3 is CASSFTGFTEAFF. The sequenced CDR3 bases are TGTGCCAGCAGCTTTACAGGGTTCACTGAA. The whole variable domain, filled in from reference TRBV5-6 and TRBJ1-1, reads DAGVTQSPTHLIKTRGQQVTLRCSPKSGHDTVSWYQQALGQGPQFIFQYYEEEERQRGNFPDRFSGHQFPNYSSELNVNALLLGDSALYLCASSFTGFTEAFFGQGTRLTVV.

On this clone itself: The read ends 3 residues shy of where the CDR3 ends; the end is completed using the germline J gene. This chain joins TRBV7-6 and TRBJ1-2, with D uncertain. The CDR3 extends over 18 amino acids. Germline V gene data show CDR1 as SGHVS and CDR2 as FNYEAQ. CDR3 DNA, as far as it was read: TGTGCCAGCAGCTTACAAGTAGGGTTCTCATCCCTGAACAATGAC. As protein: CASSLQVGFSSLNND. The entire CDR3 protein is CASSLQVGFSSLNNDYTF.

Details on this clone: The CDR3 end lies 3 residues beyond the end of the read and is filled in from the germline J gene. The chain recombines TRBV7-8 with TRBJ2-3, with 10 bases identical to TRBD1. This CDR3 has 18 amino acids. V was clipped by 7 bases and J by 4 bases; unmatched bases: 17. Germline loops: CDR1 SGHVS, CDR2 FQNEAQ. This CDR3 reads CASTFPTTGGAGADTQYF. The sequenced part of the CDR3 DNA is TGTGCCAGCACCTTCCCCACGACAGGGGGCGCAGGGGCAGATACG. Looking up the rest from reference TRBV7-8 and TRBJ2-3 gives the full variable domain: GAGVSQSPRYKVAKRGQDVALRCDPISGHVSLFWYQQALGQGPEFLTYFQNEAQLDKSGLPSDRFFAERPEGSVSTLKIQRTQQEDSAVYLCASTFPTTGGAGADTQYFGPGTRLTVL.

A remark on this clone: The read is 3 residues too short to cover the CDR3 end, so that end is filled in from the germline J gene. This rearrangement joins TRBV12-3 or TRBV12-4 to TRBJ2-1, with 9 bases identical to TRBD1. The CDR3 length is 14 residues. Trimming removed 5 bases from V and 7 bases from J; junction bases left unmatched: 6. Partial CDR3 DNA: TGTGCCAGCAGTCCTAGGGACAGGGATAATGAG. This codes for CASSPRDRDNE. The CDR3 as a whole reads CASSPRDRDNEQFF.

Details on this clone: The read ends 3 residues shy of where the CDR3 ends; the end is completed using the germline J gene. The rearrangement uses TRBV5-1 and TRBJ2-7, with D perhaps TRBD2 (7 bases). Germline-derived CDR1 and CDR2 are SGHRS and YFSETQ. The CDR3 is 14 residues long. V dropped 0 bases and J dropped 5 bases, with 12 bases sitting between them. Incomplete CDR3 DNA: TGCGCCAGCAGCTTGGGGCGGGGGCCCAACGAG. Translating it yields CASSLGRGPNE. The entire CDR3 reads CASSLGRGPNEQYF.

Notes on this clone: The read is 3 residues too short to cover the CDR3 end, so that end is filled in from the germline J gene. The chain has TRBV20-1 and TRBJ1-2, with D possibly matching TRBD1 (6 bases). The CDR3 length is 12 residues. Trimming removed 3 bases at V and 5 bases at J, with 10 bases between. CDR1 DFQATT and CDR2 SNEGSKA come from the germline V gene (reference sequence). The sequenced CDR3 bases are TGCAGTGCTAGTCCAGGGGCTTATGGC. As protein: CSASPGAYG. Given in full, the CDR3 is CSASPGAYGYTF.

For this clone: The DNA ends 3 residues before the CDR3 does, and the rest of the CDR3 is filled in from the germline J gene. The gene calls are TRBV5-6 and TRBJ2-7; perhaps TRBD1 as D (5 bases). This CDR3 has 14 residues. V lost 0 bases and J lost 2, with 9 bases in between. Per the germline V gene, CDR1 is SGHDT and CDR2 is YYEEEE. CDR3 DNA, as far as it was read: TGTGCCAGCAGCTTGGCGGCAGGGACCTACGAG. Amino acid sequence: CASSLAAGTYE. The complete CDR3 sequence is CASSLAAGTYEQYF.

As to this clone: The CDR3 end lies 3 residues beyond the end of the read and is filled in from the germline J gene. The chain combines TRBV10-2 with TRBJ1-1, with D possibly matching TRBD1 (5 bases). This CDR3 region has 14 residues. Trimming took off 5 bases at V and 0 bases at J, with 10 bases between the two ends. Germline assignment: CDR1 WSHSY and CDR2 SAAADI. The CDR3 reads CASSPDRLNTEAFF. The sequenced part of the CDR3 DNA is TGCGCCAGCAGTCCAGACAGACTGAACACTGAA.

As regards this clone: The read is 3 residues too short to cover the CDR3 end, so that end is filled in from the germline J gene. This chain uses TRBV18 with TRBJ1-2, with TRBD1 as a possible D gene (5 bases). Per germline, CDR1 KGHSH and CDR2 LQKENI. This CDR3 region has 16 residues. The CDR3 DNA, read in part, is TGTGCCAGCTCACTAGGGACTAGCGTCAGCACAGATACC. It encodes CASSLGTSVSTDT. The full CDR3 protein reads CASSLGTSVSTDTYTF.

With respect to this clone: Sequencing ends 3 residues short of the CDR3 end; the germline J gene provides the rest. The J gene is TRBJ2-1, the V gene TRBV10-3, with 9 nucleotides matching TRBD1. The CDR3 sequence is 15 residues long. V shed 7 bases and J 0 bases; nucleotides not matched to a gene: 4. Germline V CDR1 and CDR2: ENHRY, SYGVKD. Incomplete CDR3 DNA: TGTGCCATCACCCGGACAGGGGACTCCTACAATGAG. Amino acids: CAITRTGDSYNE. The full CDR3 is CAITRTGDSYNEQFF.

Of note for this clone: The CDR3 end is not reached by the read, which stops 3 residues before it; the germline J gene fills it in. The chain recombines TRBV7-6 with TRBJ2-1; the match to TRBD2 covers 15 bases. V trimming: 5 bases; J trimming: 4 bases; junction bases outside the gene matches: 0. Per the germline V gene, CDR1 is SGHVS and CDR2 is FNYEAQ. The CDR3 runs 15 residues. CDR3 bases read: TGTGCCAGCAGCGGGACTAGCGGGGGGTACAATGAG. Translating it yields CASSGTSGGYNE. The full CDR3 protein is CASSGTSGGYNEQFF.